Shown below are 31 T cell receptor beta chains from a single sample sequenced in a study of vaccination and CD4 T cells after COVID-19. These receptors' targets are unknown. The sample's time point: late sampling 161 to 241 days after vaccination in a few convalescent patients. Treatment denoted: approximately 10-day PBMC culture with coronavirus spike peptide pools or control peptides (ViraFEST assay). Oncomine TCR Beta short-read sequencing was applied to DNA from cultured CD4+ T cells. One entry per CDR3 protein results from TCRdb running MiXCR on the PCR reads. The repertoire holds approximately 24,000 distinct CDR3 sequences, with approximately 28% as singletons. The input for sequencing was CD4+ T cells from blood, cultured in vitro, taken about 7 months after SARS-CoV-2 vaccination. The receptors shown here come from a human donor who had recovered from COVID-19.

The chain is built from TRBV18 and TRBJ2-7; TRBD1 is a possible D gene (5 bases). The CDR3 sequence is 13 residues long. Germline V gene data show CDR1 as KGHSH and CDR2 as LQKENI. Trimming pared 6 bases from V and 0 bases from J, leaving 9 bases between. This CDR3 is CASSIQDSYEQYF. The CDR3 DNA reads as TGTGCCAGCTCCATACAGGACTCCTACGAGCAGTACTTC.

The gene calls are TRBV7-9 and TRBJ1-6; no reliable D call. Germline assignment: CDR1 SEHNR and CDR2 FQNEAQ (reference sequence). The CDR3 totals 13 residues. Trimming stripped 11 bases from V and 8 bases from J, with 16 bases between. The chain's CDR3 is CAYSKGSDSPLHF. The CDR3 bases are TGTGCCTACAGCAAGGGTTCTGATTCACCCCTCCACTTT.

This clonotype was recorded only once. The CDR3 coding sequence is TGTGCCAGCAGTTATGGGACGAGTGGGGAGACCCAGTACTTC. Amino acids: CASSYGTSGETQYF. The chain couples TRBV6-5 to TRBJ2-5; perhaps D is TRBD1 or TRBD2 (5 bases each). V was pared by 3 bases and J by 5 bases, with 13 bases between. The CDR3 has 14 amino acids. From germline, CDR1 is MNHEY and CDR2 SVGAGI.

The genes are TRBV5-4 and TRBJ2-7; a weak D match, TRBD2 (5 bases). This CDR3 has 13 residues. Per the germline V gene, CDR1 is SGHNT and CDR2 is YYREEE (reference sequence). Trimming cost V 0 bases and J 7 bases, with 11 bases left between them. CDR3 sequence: CASSLDGMREQYF. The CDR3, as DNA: TGTGCCAGCAGCTTGGACGGGATGAGGGAGCAGTACTTC.

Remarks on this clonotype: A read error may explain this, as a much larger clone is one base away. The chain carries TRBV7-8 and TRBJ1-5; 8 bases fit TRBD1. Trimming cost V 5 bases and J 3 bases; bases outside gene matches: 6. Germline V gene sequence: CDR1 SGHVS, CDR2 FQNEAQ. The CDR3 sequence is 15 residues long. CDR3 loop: CASSPVGQDNQPQHF. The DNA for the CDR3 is TGTGCCAGCAGCCCGGTGGGACAGGACAATCAGCCCCAGCATTTT.

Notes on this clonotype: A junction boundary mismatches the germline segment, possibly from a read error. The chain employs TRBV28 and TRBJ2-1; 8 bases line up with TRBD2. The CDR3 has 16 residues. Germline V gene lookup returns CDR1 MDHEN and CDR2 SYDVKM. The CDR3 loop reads CASGKHTSGSYNGQFF. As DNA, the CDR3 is TGTGCCAGCGGAAAGCATACTAGCGGCTCCTACAATGGGCAGTTCTTC.

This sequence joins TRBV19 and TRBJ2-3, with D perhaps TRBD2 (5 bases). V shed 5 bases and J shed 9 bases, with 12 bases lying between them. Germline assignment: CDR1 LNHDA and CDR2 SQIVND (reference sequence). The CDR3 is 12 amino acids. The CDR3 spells CASSRTRGTQYF. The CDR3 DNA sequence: TGTGCCAGTAGTCGGACTCGAGGGACGCAGTATTTT.

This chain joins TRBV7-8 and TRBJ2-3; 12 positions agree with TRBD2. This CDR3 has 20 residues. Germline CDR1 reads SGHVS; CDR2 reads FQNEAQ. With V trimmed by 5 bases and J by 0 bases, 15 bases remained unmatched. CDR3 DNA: TGTGCCAGCAGCACTCGGAAAGGACTAGCGGGACCCCTCAGCACAGATACGCAGTATTTT. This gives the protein CASSTRKGLAGPLSTDTQYF.

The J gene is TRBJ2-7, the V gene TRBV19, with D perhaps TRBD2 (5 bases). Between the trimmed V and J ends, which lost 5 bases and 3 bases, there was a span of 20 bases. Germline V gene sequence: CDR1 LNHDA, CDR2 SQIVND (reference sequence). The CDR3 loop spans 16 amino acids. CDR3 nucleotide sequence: TGTGCCAGTAGTTCCGGTGGAGCGGAGCTTATCTACGAGCAGTACTTC. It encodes CASSSGGAELIYEQYF.

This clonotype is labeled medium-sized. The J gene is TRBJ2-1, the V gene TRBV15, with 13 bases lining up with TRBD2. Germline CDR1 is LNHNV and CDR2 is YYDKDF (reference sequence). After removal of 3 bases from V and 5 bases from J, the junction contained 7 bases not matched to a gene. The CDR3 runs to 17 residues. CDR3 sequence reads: CATSRTTSGRANNEQFF. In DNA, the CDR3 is TGTGCCACCAGCAGGACCACTAGCGGGAGGGCCAACAATGAGCAGTTCTTC.

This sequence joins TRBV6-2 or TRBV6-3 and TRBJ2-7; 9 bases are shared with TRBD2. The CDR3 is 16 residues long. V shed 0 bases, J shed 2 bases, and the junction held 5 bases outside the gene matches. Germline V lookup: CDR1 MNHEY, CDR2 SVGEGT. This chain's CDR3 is CASSYSSSGGTYEQYF. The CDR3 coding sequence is TGTGCCAGCAGTTACTCGAGTAGCGGGGGTACCTACGAGCAGTACTTC.

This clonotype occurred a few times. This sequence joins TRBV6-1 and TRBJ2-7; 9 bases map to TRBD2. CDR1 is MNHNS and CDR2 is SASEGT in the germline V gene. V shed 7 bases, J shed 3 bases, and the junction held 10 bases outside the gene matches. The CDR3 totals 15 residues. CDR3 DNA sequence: TGTGCCAGCAAGGGTCATGGTAGCGGGAGCTACGAGCAGTACTTC. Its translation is CASKGHGSGSYEQYF.

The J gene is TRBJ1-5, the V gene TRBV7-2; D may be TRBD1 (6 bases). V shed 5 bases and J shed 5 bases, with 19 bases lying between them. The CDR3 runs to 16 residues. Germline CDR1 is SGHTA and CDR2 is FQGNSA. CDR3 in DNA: TGTGCCAGCAGCCTAACGTTGAGACCAGGGGATCAGCCCCAGCATTTT. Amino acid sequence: CASSLTLRPGDQPQHF.

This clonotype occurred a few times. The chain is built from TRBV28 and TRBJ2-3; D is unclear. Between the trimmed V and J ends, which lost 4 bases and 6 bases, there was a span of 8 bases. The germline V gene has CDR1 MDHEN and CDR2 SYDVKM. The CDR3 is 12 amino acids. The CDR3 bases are TGTGCCAGCAGTTCAACGGCCGATACGCAGTATTTT. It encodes CASSSTADTQYF.

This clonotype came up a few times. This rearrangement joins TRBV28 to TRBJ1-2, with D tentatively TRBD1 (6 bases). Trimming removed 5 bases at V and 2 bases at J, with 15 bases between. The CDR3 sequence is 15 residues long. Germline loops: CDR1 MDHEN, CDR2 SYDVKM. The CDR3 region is CASSPQGQVNYGYTF. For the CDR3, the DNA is TGTGCCAGCAGTCCCCAGGGGCAGGTAAACTATGGCTACACCTTC.

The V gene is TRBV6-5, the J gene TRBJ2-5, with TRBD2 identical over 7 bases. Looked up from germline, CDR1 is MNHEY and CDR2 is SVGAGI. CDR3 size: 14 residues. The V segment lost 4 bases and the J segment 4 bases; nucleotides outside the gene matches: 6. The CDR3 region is CASSSGGRRETQYF. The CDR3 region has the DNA TGTGCCAGCAGTTCGGGGGGAAGGAGAGAGACCCAGTACTTC.

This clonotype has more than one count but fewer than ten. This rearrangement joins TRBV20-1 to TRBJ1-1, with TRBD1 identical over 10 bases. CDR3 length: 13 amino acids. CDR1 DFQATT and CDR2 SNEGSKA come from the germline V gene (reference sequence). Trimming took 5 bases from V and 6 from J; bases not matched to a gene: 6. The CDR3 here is CSAAGTGEAEAFF. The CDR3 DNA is TGCAGTGCTGCCGGGACAGGGGAAGCTGAAGCTTTCTTT.

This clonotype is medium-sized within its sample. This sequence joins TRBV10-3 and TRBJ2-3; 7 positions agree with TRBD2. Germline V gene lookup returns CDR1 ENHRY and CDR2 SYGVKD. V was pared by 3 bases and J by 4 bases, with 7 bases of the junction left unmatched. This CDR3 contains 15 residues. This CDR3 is CAISDRRESADTQYF. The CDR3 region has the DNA TGTGCCATCAGTGATCGGCGGGAGAGTGCAGATACGCAGTATTTT.

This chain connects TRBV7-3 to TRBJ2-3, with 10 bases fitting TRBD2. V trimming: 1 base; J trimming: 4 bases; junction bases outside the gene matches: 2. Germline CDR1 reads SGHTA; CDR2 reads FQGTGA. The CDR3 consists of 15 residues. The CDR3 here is CASSLRLAGADTQYF. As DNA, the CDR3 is TGTGCCAGCAGCTTAAGGCTAGCGGGAGCAGATACGCAGTATTTT.

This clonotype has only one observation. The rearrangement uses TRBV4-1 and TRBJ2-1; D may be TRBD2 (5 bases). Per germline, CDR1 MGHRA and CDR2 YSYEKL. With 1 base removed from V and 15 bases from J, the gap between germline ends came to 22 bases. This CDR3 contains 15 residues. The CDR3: CASSQAFLLGSPWFF. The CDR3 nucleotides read TGCGCCAGCAGCCAAGCCTTCCTACTAGGATCGCCTTGGTTCTTC.

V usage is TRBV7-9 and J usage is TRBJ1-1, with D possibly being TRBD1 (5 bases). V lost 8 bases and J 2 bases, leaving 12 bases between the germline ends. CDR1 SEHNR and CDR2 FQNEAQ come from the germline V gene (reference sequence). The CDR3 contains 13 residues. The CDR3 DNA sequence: TGTGCCAGCGTCGGGCAGGGAAACACTGAAGCTTTCTTT. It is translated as CASVGQGNTEAFF.

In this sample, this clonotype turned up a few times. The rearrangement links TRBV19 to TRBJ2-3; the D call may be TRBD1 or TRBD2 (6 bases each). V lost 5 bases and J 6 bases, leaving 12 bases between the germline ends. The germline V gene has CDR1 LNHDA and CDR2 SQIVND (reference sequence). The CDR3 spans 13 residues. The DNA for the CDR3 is TGTGCCAGTAGTTGGGGGGCCAGGGATACGCAGTATTTT. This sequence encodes CASSWGARDTQYF.

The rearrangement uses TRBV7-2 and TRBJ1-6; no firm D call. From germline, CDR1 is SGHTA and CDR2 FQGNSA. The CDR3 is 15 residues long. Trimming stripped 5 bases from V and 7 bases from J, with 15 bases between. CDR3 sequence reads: CASSLRQSTNSPLHF. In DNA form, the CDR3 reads TGTGCCAGCAGCCTCAGACAATCTACCAATTCACCCCTCCACTTT.

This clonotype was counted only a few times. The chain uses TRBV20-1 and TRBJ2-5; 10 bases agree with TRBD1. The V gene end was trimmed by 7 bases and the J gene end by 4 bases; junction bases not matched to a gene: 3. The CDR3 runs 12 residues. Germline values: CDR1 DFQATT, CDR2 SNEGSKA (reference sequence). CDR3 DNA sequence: TGCAGTGGGGACAGGGGAGGAGAGACCCAGTACTTC. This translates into CSGDRGGETQYF.

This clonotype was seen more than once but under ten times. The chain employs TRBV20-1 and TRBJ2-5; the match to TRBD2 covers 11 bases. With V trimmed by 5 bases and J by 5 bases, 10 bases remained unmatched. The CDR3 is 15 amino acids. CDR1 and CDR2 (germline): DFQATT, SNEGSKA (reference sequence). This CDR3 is CSAPTSGSTSETQYF. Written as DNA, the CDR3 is TGCAGTGCTCCCACTAGCGGGAGTACCTCTGAGACCCAGTACTTC.

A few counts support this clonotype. CDR3 region: CASSDAGNTIYF. As DNA, the CDR3 is TGTGCCAGCAGCGATGCTGGAAACACCATATATTTT. The chain carries TRBV7-9 and TRBJ1-3; unclear D gene. This CDR3 is 12 amino acids long. V lost 5 bases and J 2 bases, leaving 4 bases between the germline ends. Germline CDR1 reads SEHNR; CDR2 reads FQNEAQ (reference sequence).

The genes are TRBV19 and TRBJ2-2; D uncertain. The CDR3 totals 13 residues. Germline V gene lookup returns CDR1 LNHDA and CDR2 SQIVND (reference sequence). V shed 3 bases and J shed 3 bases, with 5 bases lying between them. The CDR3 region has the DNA TGTGCCAGTAGTATCGGTTACACCGGGGAGCTGTTTTTT. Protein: CASSIGYTGELFF.

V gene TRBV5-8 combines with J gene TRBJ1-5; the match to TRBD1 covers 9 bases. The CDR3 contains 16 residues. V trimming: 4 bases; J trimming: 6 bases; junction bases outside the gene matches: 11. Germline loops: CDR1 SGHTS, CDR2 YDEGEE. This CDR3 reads CASSPGQQGAGQPQHF. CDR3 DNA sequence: TGTGCCAGCAGCCCGGGGCAACAGGGGGCAGGTCAGCCCCAGCATTTT.

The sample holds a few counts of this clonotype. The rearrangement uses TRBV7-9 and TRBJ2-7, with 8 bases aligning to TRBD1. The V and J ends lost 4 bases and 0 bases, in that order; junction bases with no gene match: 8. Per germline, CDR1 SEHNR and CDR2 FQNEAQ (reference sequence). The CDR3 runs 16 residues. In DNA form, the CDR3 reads TGTGCCAGCAGCTCCGGACGGACAGGGCTCTCCTACGAGCAGTACTTC. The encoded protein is CASSSGRTGLSYEQYF. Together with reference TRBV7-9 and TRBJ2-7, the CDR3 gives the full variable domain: DTGVSQNPRHKITKRGQNVTFRCDPISEHNRLYWYRQTLGQGPEFLTYFQNEAQLEKSRLLSDRFSAERPKGSFSTLEIQRTEQGDSAMYLCASSSGRTGLSYEQYFGPGTRLTVT.

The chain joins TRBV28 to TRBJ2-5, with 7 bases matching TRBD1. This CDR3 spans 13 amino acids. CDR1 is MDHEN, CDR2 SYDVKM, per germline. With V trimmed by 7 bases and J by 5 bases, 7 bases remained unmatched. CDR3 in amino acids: CASNRGGRETQYF. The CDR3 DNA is TGTGCCAGCAACCGAGGGGGCCGGGAGACCCAGTACTTC.

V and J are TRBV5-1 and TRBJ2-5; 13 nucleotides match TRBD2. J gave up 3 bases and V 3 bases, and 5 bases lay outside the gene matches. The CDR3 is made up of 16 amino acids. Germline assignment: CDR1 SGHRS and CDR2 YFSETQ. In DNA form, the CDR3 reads TGCGCCAGCAGCTGGGGACTAGCGGGAATAAAAGAGACCCAGTACTTC. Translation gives CASSWGLAGIKETQYF.